This TCR beta chain was recorded in a study of shared clonotypes between healthy human individuals. Here immunoSEQ multiplex PCR was the method, and the copy in TCRdb shows in-frame clones only, minus some. The table shows 2 million to 2.5 million clones, with approximately 94% occurring only once. The length of the CDR3 is 14 residues. Per germline, CDR1 LNHDA and CDR2 SQIVND (reference sequence). Trimming removed 1 base from V and 6 bases from J, with 9 bases in between. None of the donors, who were healthy HIV-negative adults, had recently had acute infections or vaccinations. The split of CD4+ cells yielded CD45RA+ naive and CD45RA-negative memory subsets. Study-wide results and caveats: Clonotype sharing across a few donors was observed for roughly 5% of naive CD4 clonotypes. Generally, naive subsets came out with larger estimated richness than memory subsets.

With respect to this clone: Its antigen is unknown.

The sequenced material came from naive CD4+ T cells from PBMCs. Subset given: CD45RA+ positively selected. The origin of this receptor is a man between 18 and 29 years old in good health. Some clones in this sample may be carry-over from other donors' samples. The genes are TRBV19 and TRBJ2-2; tentatively, D is TRBD2 (5 bases). The CDR3 DNA sequence: TGTGCCAGTAGTATAGCCGGACTTTCCGGGGAGCTGTTTTTT. It codes for CASSIAGLSGELFF.